The rows below give T cell receptor beta chains drawn from one sample of a study of Graves' ophthalmopathy and Graves' hyperthyroidism. Via MiXCR, TCRdb re-called the multiplex PCR reads, giving one row per CDR3 protein. Of a few hundred thousand distinct CDR3 sequences listed, 17% are singletons. Sequencing was carried out using peripheral blood. These receptors came from an adult woman with stable Graves' hyperthyroidism. The conserved cysteine and the conserved F or W are not part of the CDR3 here. The order of the fields is V gene, J gene, CDR3 protein.

>TRBV12-5|TRBJ2-7
ASGLTAGLAGYEQY
>TRBV29-1|TRBJ1-5
SVGAGNQPQH
>TRBV12-3/TRBV12-4|TRBJ1-2
ASSLWDRASWYGYT
>TRBV28|TRBJ1-1
ASYSGLRVNTEAF
>TRBV20-1|TRBJ1-1
SAKDGDRVTEAF
>TRBV28|TRBJ1-1
ASSFLQVNTEAF
>TRBV28|TRBJ2-1
ASSSAMVSYNEKF
>TRBV7-2|TRBJ2-5
ASSLGPSGSQGTQY
>TRBV11-2|TRBJ1-2
ASSWDRAASYT
>TRBV9|TRBJ2-2
ASSVAGTPNTGELF
>TRBV12-3/TRBV12-4|TRBJ1-4
ASSPPLGSVEGKLF
>TRBV12-3/TRBV12-4|TRBJ2-7
ASSSEQGAKNYEQY
>TRBV12-5|TRBJ2-7
ASGISPGNYEQY
>TRBV6-5|TRBJ1-5
ASITGSGYQPQH
>TRBV6-2/TRBV6-3|TRBJ2-2
ASWRESTGELF
>TRBV2|TRBJ1-1
ASSENSGTANTEAF
>TRBV12-3/TRBV12-4|TRBJ1-1
ASRPMGLRTTEAF
>TRBV28|TRBJ2-7
ASSLHRGRNEQY
>TRBV5-6|TRBJ1-2
ASSPRGGNHYGYT
>TRBV12-3/TRBV12-4|TRBJ2-5
ASTMGGGTETQY
>TRBV20-1|TRBJ1-5
SAYPGGYSNQPQH
>TRBV7-2|TRBJ2-7
ASSFTGRVGEQY
>TRBV6-1|TRBJ1-6
ASRTGSNSPLH
>TRBV27|TRBJ1-2
ASSPGPGGYGYT
>TRBV5-6|TRBJ2-5
ASTYGVQETQY
>TRBV27|TRBJ1-1
ASSSGTATEAF
>TRBV5-1|TRBJ2-7
ASSLVSGAKRYEQY
>TRBV28|TRBJ2-5
ASRASTGSQETQC
>TRBV11-2|TRBJ1-5
ASSLSFSNQPQH
>TRBV28|TRBJ1-2
ASSYGRIYGYT
>TRBV29-1|TRBJ1-1
SVKVGHFNTEAF
>TRBV19|TRBJ2-2
ASTDRGNTGELF
>TRBV19|TRBJ1-5
ASSTAGGPQH
>TRBV12-3/TRBV12-4|TRBJ1-1
ASSSPVGYADTEAF
>TRBV6-2/TRBV6-3|TRBJ2-6
ASNYRWTARDSGANVLT
>TRBV28|TRBJ2-7
ASSLLSGGRAFYEQY
>TRBV24-1|TRBJ2-6
ATSDSRANVLT
>TRBV5-1|TRBJ2-2
ASSLGGSANTGELF
>TRBV6-2/TRBV6-3|TRBJ2-5
ASRVEGGYMSETQY
>TRBV6-1|TRBJ2-5
ASSPWGRKTQY
>TRBV4-3|TRBJ1-1
ASSRARQGEAF
>TRBV27|TRBJ2-3
ASSLAVGPSDTQY
>TRBV11-2|TRBJ2-7
ASSLDYRGLAGNEQY
>TRBV7-3|TRBJ1-2
ASSPRGGARTGYT
>TRBV30|TRBJ2-7
AWSGQASGGPIYEQY
>TRBV2|TRBJ2-5
ASSDGTSGYQETQY
>TRBV14|TRBJ2-2
ASSQVGELF
>TRBV12-3/TRBV12-4|TRBJ1-2
ASSFVQEGGYT
>TRBV6-5|TRBJ1-6
ASSQNRVHLSPLH
>TRBV6-2/TRBV6-3|TRBJ2-7
ASSRGTKKY
>TRBV6-1|TRBJ2-5
ASSVMAGNQETQY
>TRBV10-3|TRBJ1-5
AISESGGLARSNQPQH
>TRBV27|TRBJ2-7
ASAYGDRGVYEQY
>TRBV7-2|TRBJ1-2
ASSFRVADPGGYT
>TRBV6-1|TRBJ1-2
ASSEKGRTAV